This T cell receptor (beta chain) was sequenced in a study of blood T cell repertoires in COVID-19. Study-wide background: Sites across the United States, Italy and Spain contributed samples from acute and convalescent COVID-19. PBMCs, B-cell-depleted T cells, or T cells were the source of the cDNA or gDNA that made up the material.

CDR3 length equals 15 residues. CDR1 and CDR2 from the germline V gene are SGHDT and YYEEEE. J was trimmed by 3 bases and V by 4 bases; bases with no gene match: 4. Per the original methods: Estimation of nucleated cell counts was performed using reference gene primer amplification. The assay was immunoSEQ multiplex PCR, and TCRdb's table has in-frame clones only and misses some. V, J and clone size reflect that table, while D and trimming were determined from the DNA. This sample has more than 110,000 clones, with about 82% found just once. This sequence was found in a man in his fifties or sixties with acute or convalescent COVID-19. The sequenced sample was peripheral blood. The chain employs TRBV5-6 and TRBJ2-3; 11 positions agree with TRBD2. The CDR3 here is CASSPTSGSTDTQYF. CDR3 DNA sequence: TGTGCCAGCAGCCCCACTAGCGGGAGTACAGATACGCAGTATTTT.